These T cell receptor beta chains were read from a single sample in a study of blood T cell repertoires in COVID-19. The method was immunoSEQ multiplex PCR; TCRdb's version includes in-frame clones alone and lacks a portion of them. The sample includes fewer than 350,000 clones, around 81% of them seen just once. The sample comprised peripheral blood. The receptors come from a woman aged 55-75 years with active or convalescent COVID-19. Both conserved end residues are trimmed from each CDR3. The order of the fields is J gene, V gene, clone size, D gene, CDR3 protein. A D gene is named only where the DNA matches it firmly. Part of the rows lack a size; the others show once, few, many or a class for expanded clones.

TRBJ2-7,TRBV6-5,.,TRBD2,ASVGPAGGSYEQY
TRBJ2-7,TRBV19,.,TRBD1,ASSDYRGPKY
TRBJ2-5,TRBV5-4,.,.,ASSLDVGRETQY
TRBJ2-1,TRBV5-4,.,TRBD1,ASSPRDRTTYNEQF
TRBJ2-7,TRBV14,.,.,ASSAQGTRNYEQY
TRBJ1-3,TRBV10-3,once,.,AISDRAGNTIY
TRBJ1-2,TRBV27,few,TRBD1,ASSLWGTTGDNYGYT
TRBJ2-5,TRBV20-1,.,.,SALSQETQY
TRBJ2-7,TRBV18,.,.,ASSPGESEQY
TRBJ2-5,TRBV29-1,.,.,SVDATSGVQETQY
TRBJ1-1,TRBV6-5,.,TRBD1,ASRPRDRGSHEAF